This T cell receptor beta chain was recorded in a study of shared T cell receptors in the human thymus. Data came from immunoSEQ multiplex PCR; TCRdb stores just in-frame clones and leaves some out. The table includes more than 300,000 clones, roughly 94% detected once. The length of the CDR3 is 16 residues. V dropped 0 bases and J dropped 3 bases, with 15 bases sitting between them. Germline CDR1 reads GTSNPN; CDR2 reads SVGIG (reference sequence). The V and J genes are TRBV30 and TRBJ2-1, with D possibly matching TRBD2 (7 bases). The specimen sequenced was thymocytes. The clonotype was recovered from a human donor. The CDR3 DNA is TGTGCCTGGAGTGTGGGCCGGGGGGCGTTCTACAATGAGCAGTTCTTC. This gives the protein CAWSVGRGAFYNEQFF.